This TCR beta chain was retrieved from a study of T cells in Graves' hyperthyroidism and ophthalmopathy. Findings of the study overall: Most clonotypes expanded in thyroid above 0.001 were likewise present in blood.

TCR beta CDR3 sequences were amplified from RNA transcripts. Using the HTBI primer set, a first-round RT-PCR was run on the TCR CDR3. MiXCR, run by TCRdb on the multiplex PCR reads, gives a single entry per CDR3 protein. This sample has over 550,000 distinct CDR3 sequences, with over 15% found just once. Comment on this clonotype: Its antigen is not known.

This CDR3 has 16 residues. Germline V gene data show CDR1 as DFQATT and CDR2 as SNEGSKA (reference sequence). V lost 4 bases and J lost 7; bases outside the gene matches: 11. The chain uses TRBV20-1 and TRBJ2-1; TRBD2 matches 12 bases. Sequencing used blood. This sequence was found in a woman between 18 and 30 years old with Graves' hyperthyroidism. The CDR3 coding sequence is TGCAGTGCTACCCTCCCAACTAGCGGGAGGTTGAATGAGCAGTTCTTC. Translation: CSATLPTSGRLNEQFF.